This TCR beta chain was captured by sequencing in a study of OX40 agonist ivuxolimab in advanced cancers. Study-wide results and caveats: The mean number of expanded clones was higher in CD8+ T cells than in CD4+.

Regarding this clone: Its antigen is undetermined.

CDR3 size: 14 residues. Germline assignment: CDR1 SGHAT and CDR2 FQNNGV. Trimming removed 5 bases from V and 11 bases from J, with 22 bases in between. This table comes from immunoSEQ multiplex PCR, and its TCRdb copy is limited to in-frame clones, with some not included. The data contain 60,000 to 65,000 clones, over 80% of them singletons. The chain is built from TRBV11-2 and TRBJ2-7; D possibly corresponds to TRBD2 (5 bases). The source of this sequence is an adult with an advanced solid tumor such as melanoma, head and neck, liver or kidney cancer. Specimen: CD4+ or CD8+ T cells sorted from blood, collected in a trial of the OX40 agonist ivuxolimab. CDR3 protein: CASSPAGTGRGKYF. In DNA, the CDR3 is TGTGCCAGCAGCCCCGCGGGTACGGGTCGTGGAAAGTACTTC.